The 3 T cell receptor beta chains in this list originate from one sample, sequenced in a study of neoadjuvant anti-PD-1 for oral cavity cancer. The assay was immunoSEQ multiplex PCR, and TCRdb's table has in-frame clones only and misses some. Found here are a few thousand clones, around half of them singletons; the top ten hold roughly 7.2%. Time point noted: after neoadjuvant nivolumab, at surgical resection. Material: tumor tissue, obtained after nivolumab (anti-PD-1) treatment. Receptors were obtained from a person aged 40 to 85 with oral cavity squamous cell carcinoma.

This sequence joins TRBV28 and TRBJ1-5; D gene unclear. CDR3 length: 16 residues. The V gene lost 6 bases and the J gene lost 2 bases, with 17 bases spanning the gap. Germline loops: CDR1 MDHEN, CDR2 SYDVKM. This CDR3 is CASRPTSPWGNQPQHF. The CDR3 DNA follows: TGTGCCAGCAGGCCCACCAGCCCTTGGGGCAATCAGCCCCAGCATTTT.

This chain joins TRBV28 and TRBJ2-1, with a weak D call TRBD1 (5 bases). The CDR3 has 14 amino acids. CDR1 and CDR2 (germline): MDHEN, SYDVKM. Trimming took 3 bases from V and 4 from J, leaving 10 bases between them. The CDR3 reads CASSLQQGYNEQFF. CDR3 nucleotide sequence: TGTGCCAGCAGTTTGCAGCAGGGTTACAATGAGCAGTTCTTC. The full variable domain, completed using reference TRBV28 and TRBJ2-1, is DVKVTQSSRYLVKRTGEKVFLECVQDMDHENMFWYRQDPGLGLRLIYFSYDVKMKEKGDIPEGYSVSREKKERFSLILESASTNQTSMYLCASSLQQGYNEQFFGPGTRLTVL.

Judged by abundance, this clone is medium-sized (0.01 to 0.1%). This chain connects TRBV2 to TRBJ2-7, with D possibly being TRBD1 (5 bases). Trimming removed 6 bases from V and 6 bases from J, with 12 bases in between. The CDR3 length is 12 residues. The germline V gene has CDR1 SNHLY and CDR2 FYNNEI. As DNA, the CDR3 is TGTGCCAGCAGGACAGCGCAGGTCGAGCAGTACTTC. It is translated as CASRTAQVEQYF.